This TCR beta chain was captured in a study of T cells in Graves' hyperthyroidism and ophthalmopathy. Researchers defined stable Graves' hyperthyroidism as no ophthalmopathy progression within 18 months. Germline-derived CDR1 and CDR2 are SGHTA and FQGNSA. Trimming left V 5 bases short and J 5 bases short, with 15 bases between. This CDR3 is 14 amino acids long. Amplified regions were TCR beta CDR3 sequences from RNA transcripts. Using the HTBI primer set, a first-round RT-PCR was run on the TCR CDR3. TCRdb re-derived calls from the multiplex PCR reads in MiXCR, one entry per CDR3 protein. The data contain nearly 750,000 distinct CDR3 sequences, under 45% of them seen just once; the ten biggest clones take up roughly 30%.

The TCR comes from a woman aged 40 to 50 with Graves' hyperthyroidism. Material: blood. The chain recombines TRBV7-2 with TRBJ2-5, with D possibly being TRBD1 (6 bases). CDR3 region: CASSLNRVGETQYF. The CDR3 nucleotides are TGTGCCAGCAGCCTTAACAGGGTTGGTGAGACCCAGTACTTC.